This passage covers 20 T cell receptor beta chains from one sample sequenced in a study of blood T cell repertoires in COVID-19. Some clones are missing from TCRdb's copy, which holds only in-frame ones; the method was immunoSEQ multiplex PCR. The sample has some 290,000 clones, 70% to 90% seen once; the top ten hold 4.6%. Sequencing was performed on peripheral blood. These receptors came from a man in his sixties who had recovered from COVID-19.

The rearrangement joins TRBV4-2 to TRBJ2-7, with D maybe TRBD2 (6 bases). The CDR3 runs to 15 residues. V gave up 1 base and J gave up 3 bases, with 13 bases separating them. Germline-derived CDR1 and CDR2 are LGHNA and YNFKEQ. CDR3 nucleotides: TGTGCCAGCAGCCAAGCGGCGGGGAACAACTACGAGCAGTACTTC. The encoded protein is CASSQAAGNNYEQYF.

This sequence joins TRBV19 and TRBJ1-5; D might be TRBD1 (5 bases). This CDR3 contains 16 residues. Looked up from germline, CDR1 is LNHDA and CDR2 is SQIVND (reference sequence). V shed 3 bases and J shed 2 bases, with 14 bases lying between them. CDR3 sequence: CASSIGQGGGNQPQHF. The CDR3 DNA is TGTGCCAGTAGTATCGGACAAGGTGGGGGCAATCAGCCCCAGCATTTT.

The CDR3 protein is CASRPLLAGALTDTQYF. CDR3 nucleotide sequence: TGTGCCAGTAGGCCCCTACTAGCGGGGGCCCTCACAGATACGCAGTATTTT. The chain combines TRBV19 with TRBJ2-3, with 11 bases aligning to TRBD2. V lost 6 bases to trimming and J lost 2 bases; unmatched junction nucleotides: 10. Germline-derived CDR1 and CDR2 are LNHDA and SQIVND (reference sequence). CDR3 length equals 17 residues. Combining the CDR3 with reference TRBV19 and TRBJ2-3 gives the whole variable domain DGGITQSPKYLFRKEGQNVTLSCEQNLNHDAMYWYRQDPGQGLRLIYYSQIVNDFQKGDIAEGYSVSREKKESFPLTVTSAQKNPTAFYLCASRPLLAGALTDTQYFGPGTRLTVL.

This rearrangement joins TRBV6-1 to TRBJ1-4; D perhaps matches TRBD1 (5 bases). The V and J ends lost 0 bases and 8 bases respectively, with 7 bases between them. The CDR3 has 13 residues. The germline V gene has CDR1 MNHNS and CDR2 SASEGT. The CDR3 DNA is TGTGCCAGCAGTGAAGCCAGGGCCGAAAAACTGTTTTTT. Its translation is CASSEARAEKLFF.

The gene calls are TRBV10-3 and TRBJ1-2; D gene ambiguous. This CDR3 is 16 amino acids long. Germline V lookup: CDR1 ENHRY, CDR2 SYGVKD. The germline V and J ends were trimmed by 0 bases and 0 bases, with 11 bases remaining between them. Here the CDR3 DNA reads TGTGCCATCAGTGAGTCGTGGAGGACGGCTAACTATGGCTACACCTTC. Translating it yields CAISESWRTANYGYTF.

The rearrangement joins TRBV11-2 to TRBJ1-3, with D hard to call. V was shortened by 1 base and J by 0 bases, with 7 bases between the two germline ends. Germline CDR1 SGHAT, CDR2 FQNNGV. The CDR3 has 15 residues. CDR3 protein: CASSLVGSSGNTIYF. CDR3 DNA: TGTGCCAGCAGCTTAGTGGGGAGCTCTGGAAACACCATATATTTT. Based on the CDR3 plus reference TRBV11-2 and TRBJ1-3, the full variable domain is EAGVAQSPRYKIIEKRQSVAFWCNPISGHATLYWYQQILGQGPKLLIQFQNNGVVDDSQLPKDRFSAERLKGVDSTLKIQPAKLEDSAVYLCASSLVGSSGNTIYFGEGSWLTVV.

The J gene is TRBJ1-5, the V gene TRBV24-1; TRBD1 matches 7 bases. V shed 3 bases, J shed 1 base, and the junction held 8 bases outside the gene matches. The CDR3 runs to 17 residues. Germline V gene data show CDR1 as KGHDR and CDR2 as SFDVKD. DNA for the CDR3: TGTGCCACCAGTGATCCCCGACAGGGACCGAGCAATCAGCCCCAGCATTTT. It is translated as CATSDPRQGPSNQPQHF.

The V call is TRBV6-1, the J call TRBJ1-2, with no clear D. The V and J ends lost 3 bases and 4 bases respectively, with 3 bases between them. The CDR3 runs to 11 residues. CDR1 and CDR2 (germline): MNHNS, SASEGT. The CDR3 region has the DNA TGTGCCAGCAGTGACAGCTATGGCTACACCTTC. Translated: CASSDSYGYTF.

This rearrangement joins TRBV3-1 (or the pseudogene TRBV3-2) to TRBJ2-5; maybe TRBD2 (6 bases). Per the germline V gene, CDR1 is LGHDT and CDR2 is YNNKEL (reference sequence). This CDR3 has 16 amino acids. Trimming removed 0 bases at V and 1 base at J, with 12 bases between. The CDR3: CASSQDLAETQETQYF. CDR3 nucleotide sequence: TGTGCCAGCAGCCAAGATTTAGCGGAAACCCAAGAGACCCAGTACTTC.

The chain joins TRBV9 to TRBJ2-6, with 8 bases identical to TRBD1. CDR3 length: 18 residues. Germline loops: CDR1 SGDLS, CDR2 YYNGEE. The J segment lost 0 bases and the V segment lost 3 bases, leaving 8 bases of the junction unmatched. The CDR3 nucleotides read TGTGCCAGCAGCGCCCGGAGGGACAGGAGCTCTGGGGCCAACGTCCTGACTTTC. This encodes CASSARRDRSSGANVLTF.

V is TRBV18 and J is TRBJ1-5, with 7 bases identical to TRBD1. The V gene end was trimmed by 5 bases and the J gene end by 7 bases; junction bases not matched to a gene: 11. The CDR3 is made up of 15 amino acids. CDR1 is KGHSH and CDR2 is LQKENI in the germline V gene. CDR3 amino acids: CASSSITGVGQPQHF. CDR3 coding DNA: TGTGCCAGCTCATCCATCACAGGGGTCGGCCAGCCCCAGCATTTT.

V gene TRBV15 combines with J gene TRBJ2-5, with no clear D. CDR3 length: 15 amino acids. Between the trimmed V and J ends, which lost 0 bases and 5 bases, there was a span of 13 bases. Per the germline V gene, CDR1 is LNHNV and CDR2 is YYDKDF (reference sequence). Here the CDR3 DNA reads TGTGCCACCAGCAGAGATTATTCGACTCCCGAGACCCAGTACTTC. As protein: CATSRDYSTPETQYF.

The chain uses TRBV7-8 and TRBJ1-5, with D possibly matching TRBD1 (5 bases). The V end was cut by 5 bases, the J end by 0 bases, with 14 bases between. Germline CDR1 is SGHVS and CDR2 is FQNEAQ. This CDR3 is built from 16 residues. The CDR3 loop reads CASSPRQQISNQPQHF. The CDR3 coding sequence is TGTGCCAGCAGCCCTCGACAGCAGATTAGCAATCAGCCCCAGCATTTT.

This chain uses TRBV18 with TRBJ1-4, with D uncertain. Germline V gene data show CDR1 as KGHSH and CDR2 as LQKENI. V was clipped by 1 base and J by 7 bases, with 13 bases between them. The CDR3 is made up of 15 amino acids. The CDR3 DNA sequence: TGTGCCAGCTCACCACAGGCGGGTGTTCGTGAAAAACTGTTTTTT. Protein product: CASSPQAGVREKLFF.

About this clone itself: Additional DNA sequences in this sample encode the identical CDR3. In DNA form, the CDR3 reads TGTGCCAGTAGTATTGCGGGAGTGCCCGGGGAGCTGTTTTTT. The encoded protein is CASSIAGVPGELFF. V is TRBV19 and J is TRBJ2-2; the match to TRBD2 covers 7 bases. Per germline, CDR1 LNHDA and CDR2 SQIVND (reference sequence). This CDR3 comprises 14 residues. After removal of 3 bases from V and 6 bases from J, the junction contained 4 bases not matched to a gene.

The chain carries TRBV5-1 and TRBJ2-7; D possibly corresponds to TRBD1 (6 bases). Germline CDR1 and CDR2: SGHRS and YFSETQ. V shed 0 bases and J shed 7 bases, with 14 bases lying between them. The CDR3 length is 14 residues. The CDR3: CASSLDQGPGEQYF. The CDR3 DNA follows: TGCGCCAGCAGCTTGGACCAGGGGCCGGGGGAGCAGTACTTC. Using reference TRBV5-1 and TRBJ2-7 for the parts outside the CDR3, the full variable domain is KAGVTQTPRYLIKTRGQQVTLSCSPISGHRSVSWYQQTPGQGLQFLFEYFSETQRNKGNFPGRFSGRQFSNSRSEMNVSTLELGDSALYLCASSLDQGPGEQYFGPGTRLTVT.

In its sample, this clone was seen once. V is TRBV4-2 and J is TRBJ2-1; 10 nucleotides line up with TRBD1. The CDR3 has 18 amino acids. The V segment lost 0 bases and the J segment 2 bases; nucleotides outside the gene matches: 7. CDR1 and CDR2 (germline): LGHNA, YNFKEQ. This CDR3 reads CASSQEASGTGAYNEQFF. CDR3 nucleotides: TGTGCCAGCAGCCAAGAAGCCTCCGGGACAGGGGCCTACAATGAGCAGTTCTTC.

The rearrangement uses TRBV15 and TRBJ2-3; D is perhaps TRBD2 (5 bases). V shed 0 bases and J shed 8 bases, with 15 bases lying between them. CDR3 size: 15 residues. CDR1 is LNHNV and CDR2 is YYDKDF in the germline V gene (reference sequence). The CDR3 DNA reads TGTGCCACCAGCAGAGAGTCCCGAACGGGGTCTACGCAGTATTTT. Protein: CATSRESRTGSTQYF.

V gene TRBV7-8 combines with J gene TRBJ2-7; TRBD2 is a possible D gene (5 bases). CDR1 is SGHVS and CDR2 is FQNEAQ in the germline V gene. The CDR3 loop spans 16 amino acids. The V end lost 1 base, the J end lost 4 bases, and 17 bases lay between the germline ends. The CDR3 DNA reads TGTGCCAGCAGCTTAGTACTCGCGGTTGGGGAGTACGAGCAGTACTTC. This sequence encodes CASSLVLAVGEYEQYF.

This clone was seen a handful of times. This chain connects TRBV5-1 to TRBJ2-1; TRBD1 might be the D (6 bases). The CDR3 contains 17 residues. V shed 4 bases and J shed 1 base, with 18 bases lying between them. Germline CDR1 is SGHRS and CDR2 is YFSETQ. Here the CDR3 reads CASSPFGAGESYNEQFF. Here the CDR3 DNA reads TGCGCCAGCAGCCCATTCGGCGCAGGGGAGTCCTACAATGAGCAGTTCTTC.